This passage covers 25 T cell receptor beta chains from one sample sequenced in a study of identical twins. A single record per CDR3 protein comes from TCRdb applying MiXCR to the 5' RACE reads. The sample includes over 600,000 distinct CDR3 sequences, roughly 20% of them seen just once. These data also featured in a second study, about T cells expressing NK-cell markers.

The sample taken for sequencing was PBMCs. All receptors come from a woman under 30 in good health.

This clonotype was recorded a few times. The chain joins TRBV4-3 to TRBJ1-2; possibly TRBD1 for D (6 bases). The CDR3 extends over 14 amino acids. CDR1 and CDR2 (germline): LGHNA, YSLEER. The V end was cut by 0 bases, the J end by 8 bases, with 13 bases between. This chain's CDR3 is CASSQERWDTGYTF. Here the CDR3 DNA reads TGCGCCAGCAGCCAAGAACGATGGGACACCGGCTACACCTTC.

There are a few counts of this clonotype. This rearrangement joins TRBV28 to TRBJ2-1; D remains unclear. Trimming stripped 6 bases from V and 15 bases from J, with 12 bases between. The V gene's germline CDR1 is MDHEN and CDR2 SYDVKM. The CDR3 has 10 residues. CDR3 protein: CASRGLEAFF. The CDR3 bases are TGTGCCAGCAGAGGGCTAGAGGCGTTCTTC.

The gene calls are TRBV15 and TRBJ1-1; TRBD1 might be the D (5 bases). The V gene's germline CDR1 is LNHNV and CDR2 YYDKDF (reference sequence). V was clipped by 4 bases and J by 1 base, with 13 bases between them. This CDR3 has 15 residues. CDR3 sequence reads: CATSTRGEPNTEAFF. DNA of the CDR3: TGTGCCACCAGCACCCGAGGGGAGCCGAACACTGAAGCTTTCTTT. The full variable domain, rest sourced from reference TRBV15 and TRBJ1-1, is DAMVIQNPRYQVTQFGKPVTLSCSQTLNHNVMYWYQQKSSQAPKLLFHYYDKDFNNEADTPDNFQSRRPNTSFCFLDIRSPGLGDTAMYLCATSTRGEPNTEAFFGQGTRLTVV.

V usage is TRBV10-3 and J usage is TRBJ2-5, with TRBD2 matching 7 bases. This CDR3 has 16 residues. V lost 3 bases to trimming and J lost 1 base; unmatched junction nucleotides: 8. Germline CDR1 reads ENHRY; CDR2 reads SYGVKD. The CDR3 loop reads CAISEASGGGQETQYF. CDR3 bases: TGTGCCATCAGTGAAGCTAGCGGAGGAGGCCAAGAGACCCAGTACTTC.

This clonotype was seen a few times. This chain joins TRBV20-1 and TRBJ1-2, with 7 bases aligning to TRBD1. This CDR3 has 13 amino acids. V lost 3 bases to trimming and J lost 7 bases; unmatched junction nucleotides: 8. Germline CDR1 and CDR2: DFQATT and SNEGSKA (reference sequence). CDR3 in DNA: TGCAGTGCTAGGTCGGGACAGATCCCTGGCTACACCTTC. Residues: CSARSGQIPGYTF.

This clonotype was detected ten times or more. This chain uses TRBV20-1 with TRBJ2-1, with TRBD2 identical over 8 bases. Germline lookup yields CDR1 DFQATT and CDR2 SNEGSKA (reference sequence). The trim removed 1 base at V and 2 bases at J, leaving 4 bases unmatched. This CDR3 contains 15 residues. The CDR3 region is CSARGGGRTYNEQFF. The CDR3 nucleotides are TGCAGTGCTAGAGGGGGCGGGAGGACCTACAATGAGCAGTTCTTC.

This clonotype has a handful of counts. This rearrangement joins TRBV27 to TRBJ2-3, with TRBD2 identical over 7 bases. The CDR3 runs to 13 residues. The germline CDR1 and CDR2 sequences are MNHEY and SMNVEV (reference sequence). V lost 9 bases and J lost 4; bases outside the gene matches: 7. CDR3 DNA sequence: TGTGCCAGTTGTCCCGGGGGGTCAGATACGCAGTATTTT. Translation: CASCPGGSDTQYF.

The J gene is TRBJ2-7, the V gene TRBV12-3 or TRBV12-4; TRBD2 aligns across 7 bases. The CDR3 runs to 13 residues. After removal of 5 bases from V and 7 bases from J, the junction contained 8 bases not matched to a gene. The CDR3, as DNA: TGTGCCAGCAGTCCGGCGGGGGTGGGGGAGCAGTACTTC. Its translation is CASSPAGVGEQYF.

This chain joins TRBV20-1 and TRBJ2-3, with TRBD1 matching over 9 bases. Germline V gene lookup returns CDR1 DFQATT and CDR2 SNEGSKA (reference sequence). CDR3 length equals 13 residues. J lost 6 bases, V lost 6 bases, and 7 bases had no gene match. CDR3 in DNA: TGCAGTGCCCCTTGGGACAGGGCTGATACGCAGTATTTT. Protein sequence: CSAPWDRADTQYF.

This clonotype has at least ten counts. V is TRBV5-5 and J is TRBJ2-7, with D tentatively TRBD1 (5 bases). Germline V CDR1 and CDR2: SGHKS, YYEKEE (reference sequence). The V and J ends lost 4 bases and 6 bases respectively, with 23 bases between them. The CDR3 covers 16 residues. The DNA of the CDR3 is TGTGCCAGCAGCCATCGACAGCCCCAGCCGTCTTCCGAGCAGTACTTC. Protein product: CASSHRQPQPSSEQYF. The whole variable domain, remainder taken from reference TRBV5-5 and TRBJ2-7, is DAGVTQSPTHLIKTRGQQVTLRCSPISGHKSVSWYQQVLGQGPQFIFQYYEKEERGRGNFPDRFSARQFPNYSSELNVNALLLGDSALYLCASSHRQPQPSSEQYFGPGTRLTVT.

The V gene is TRBV20-1, the J gene TRBJ2-7; TRBD1 is a possible D gene (5 bases). The V gene lost 2 bases and the J gene lost 7 bases, with 18 bases spanning the gap. The CDR3 extends over 14 amino acids. Per the germline V gene, CDR1 is DFQATT and CDR2 is SNEGSKA (reference sequence). The CDR3 DNA follows: TGCAGTGCTAGACTGGGGCCCCGGAGAGGTGAGCAGTACTTC. It yields the protein CSARLGPRRGEQYF.

This clonotype was counted a few times. The genes are TRBV5-1 and TRBJ2-6; TRBD1 agrees at 8 bases. There are 18 residues in the CDR3. Losses at the gene ends were 2 bases for V and 0 bases for J; bases not matched to a gene: 7. Germline V lookup: CDR1 SGHRS, CDR2 YFSETQ. CDR3 residues: CASSLVGQGASGANVLTF. The CDR3 bases are TGCGCCAGCAGCTTAGTGGGGCAGGGGGCCTCTGGGGCCAACGTCCTGACTTTC.

This clonotype was counted many times. One end of the junction fails to match germline, which may point to a read error. The chain employs TRBV15 and TRBJ1-2, with a possible D match to TRBD1 (5 bases). CDR3 size: 15 residues. Germline V gene lookup returns CDR1 LNHNV and CDR2 YYDKDF (reference sequence). The CDR3 coding sequence is TGTGCCACCAGCCGAGACAGCCTCTTCATTTCTGGCTACACCTTC. This encodes CATSRDSLFISGYTF.

This chain connects TRBV20-1 to TRBJ2-3; D unclear. The CDR3 runs to 13 residues. Germline V gene lookup returns CDR1 DFQATT and CDR2 SNEGSKA (reference sequence). Trimming shortened V by 3 bases and J by 6 bases, and 13 bases separated the two germline ends. The CDR3, as DNA: TGCAGTGCTAGGGGCTCCGGTGCGGATACGCAGTATTTT. This gives the protein CSARGSGADTQYF.

This chain links TRBV20-1 with TRBJ2-1; D unresolved. V was shortened by 8 bases and J by 1 base, with 6 bases between the two germline ends. The V gene's germline CDR1 is DFQATT and CDR2 SNEGSKA (reference sequence). The CDR3 length is 11 residues. The CDR3 DNA is TGCAGTCCAGGTTCCTACAATGAGCAGTTCTTC. Translated, it gives CSPGSYNEQFF.

The chain combines TRBV7-2 with TRBJ1-1, with a tentative D call TRBD1 (5 bases). The ends were cut back, 1 base at V and 7 bases at J, with 19 bases in the middle. The CDR3 has 16 residues. Germline-derived CDR1 and CDR2 are SGHTA and FQGNSA. CDR3 sequence reads: CASSLGPSEGTVEAFF. The CDR3, as DNA: TGTGCCAGCAGCTTAGGCCCCTCGGAGGGGACCGTTGAAGCTTTCTTT.

The chain has TRBV10-3 and TRBJ2-1; TRBD2 aligns across 9 bases. The CDR3 runs to 14 residues. V trimming: 4 bases; J trimming: 7 bases; junction bases outside the gene matches: 5. CDR1 is ENHRY, CDR2 SYGVKD, per germline. The CDR3 coding sequence is TGTGCCATCAGTGGTGGCGGGGGGGCAAATGAGCAGTTCTTC. As protein: CAISGGGGANEQFF.

V is TRBV7-2 and J is TRBJ2-1; D may match TRBD1 or TRBD2 (5 bases each). The CDR3 sequence is 13 residues long. V was trimmed by 5 bases and J by 2 bases, leaving 7 bases between them. Germline loops: CDR1 SGHTA, CDR2 FQGNSA. The CDR3 sequence: CASSTGPYNEQFF. In nucleotides, the CDR3 is TGTGCCAGCAGCACGGGACCCTACAATGAGCAGTTCTTC.

The chain uses TRBV27 and TRBJ2-1; D may match TRBD1 or TRBD2 (6 bases each). The CDR3 sequence is 15 residues long. V lost 6 bases to trimming and J lost 1 base, with 13 bases between them. The germline V gene encodes CDR1 MNHEY and CDR2 SMNVEV (reference sequence). The CDR3, as DNA: TGTGCCAGCAGCCCGAGGGGGGTGTCCTACAATGAGCAGTTCTTC. Translating gives CASSPRGVSYNEQFF.

In its sample, this clonotype was seen many times. The CDR3 here is CSARVEDRYEQYF. In DNA form, the CDR3 reads TGCAGTGCTAGAGTAGAGGACAGATACGAGCAGTACTTC. The rearrangement joins TRBV20-1 to TRBJ2-7; perhaps TRBD1 as D (6 bases). The V end lost 1 base, the J end lost 4 bases, and 11 bases lay between the germline ends. Germline V gene data show CDR1 as DFQATT and CDR2 as SNEGSKA (reference sequence). This CDR3 contains 13 residues.

This clonotype has a handful of counts. The chain has TRBV5-6 and TRBJ2-3; D perhaps matches TRBD1 (6 bases). Germline lookup yields CDR1 SGHDT and CDR2 YYEEEE. This CDR3 is built from 15 residues. V gave up 3 bases and J gave up 11 bases, with 22 bases separating them. CDR3 amino acids: CASSSSPADWTEQYF. CDR3 nucleotide sequence: TGTGCCAGCAGCTCATCACCCGCGGACTGGACAGAGCAGTATTTT.

The gene calls are TRBV5-6 and TRBJ1-5, with 7 bases matching TRBD1. CDR3 length: 14 amino acids. Germline CDR1 and CDR2: SGHDT and YYEEEE. V trimming: 6 bases; J trimming: 6 bases; junction bases outside the gene matches: 9. The CDR3 loop is CASNEQGRTQPQHF. The CDR3 DNA sequence: TGTGCCAGCAACGAACAGGGGCGGACTCAGCCCCAGCATTTT.

In its sample, this clonotype was seen a few times. The gene calls are TRBV6-5 and TRBJ2-1; 7 bases are shared with TRBD2. CDR3 length: 12 amino acids. After removal of 8 bases from V and 6 bases from J, the junction contained 4 bases not matched to a gene. Germline assignment: CDR1 MNHEY and CDR2 SVGAGI. Written as DNA, the CDR3 is TGTGCCAGCGGACTAGATGGCAATGAGCAGTTCTTC. Its protein is CASGLDGNEQFF.

This clonotype has at least ten counts. CDR3 in amino acids: CRGWGNTEAFF. The CDR3 region has the DNA TGCAGGGGATGGGGGAACACTGAAGCTTTCTTT. The chain recombines TRBV29-1 with TRBJ1-1; D unclear. Looked up from germline, CDR1 is SQVTM and CDR2 is ANQGSEA. CDR3 length: 11 amino acids.

This chain uses TRBV4-2 with TRBJ2-5; D gene ambiguous. CDR1 is LGHNA, CDR2 YNFKEQ, per germline. Trimming shortened V by 6 bases and J by 1 base, and 9 bases separated the two germline ends. This CDR3 spans 13 amino acids. CDR3 coding DNA: TGTGCCAGCAGTGAGGTGGCCCAAGAGACCCAGTACTTC. This gives the protein CASSEVAQETQYF.